This T cell receptor beta chain emerged from a study of blood T cells in healthy people across ages. Trimming left V 5 bases short and J 2 bases short, with 9 bases between. The CDR3 runs 13 residues. Germline CDR1 is SEHNR and CDR2 is FQNEAQ (reference sequence). Note on this clonotype: Its target is unknown.

A second PCR, run for 7 to 11 cycles, used a sample-barcoded 5' primer plus a J-beta primer mix. Each cDNA molecule, via a template-switch adaptor with 12 random nucleotides, was tagged. One entry per CDR3 protein, called by TCRdb with MiXCR from the 5' RACE reads. Of about 900,000 distinct CDR3 sequences listed, 62% are singletons. Notes on the study in general: It was not known whether donors were CMV positive (a possible confounder of expanded clonotype changes).

Sequencing was done on a sample of blood. The rearrangement links TRBV7-9 to TRBJ1-2; a possible D gene is TRBD1 (5 bases). This receptor was obtained from a man aged 25 to 45 in good health. This chain's CDR3 is CASSATENYGYTF. CDR3 bases: TGTGCCAGCAGCGCGACAGAGAACTATGGCTACACCTTC.